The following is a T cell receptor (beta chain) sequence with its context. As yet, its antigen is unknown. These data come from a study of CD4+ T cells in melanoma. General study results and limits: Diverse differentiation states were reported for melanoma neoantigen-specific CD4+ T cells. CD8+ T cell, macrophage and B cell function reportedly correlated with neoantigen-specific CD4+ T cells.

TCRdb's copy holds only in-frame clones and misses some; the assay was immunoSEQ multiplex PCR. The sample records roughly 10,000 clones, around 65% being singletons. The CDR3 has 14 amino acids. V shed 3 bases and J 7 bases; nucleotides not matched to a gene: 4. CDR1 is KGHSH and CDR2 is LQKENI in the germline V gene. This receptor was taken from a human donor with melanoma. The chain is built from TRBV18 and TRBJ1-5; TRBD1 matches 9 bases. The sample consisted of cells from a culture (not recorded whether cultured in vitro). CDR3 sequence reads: CASSPGQGNQPQHF. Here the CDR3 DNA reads TGTGCCAGCTCACCGGGACAGGGAAACCAGCCCCAGCATTTT.